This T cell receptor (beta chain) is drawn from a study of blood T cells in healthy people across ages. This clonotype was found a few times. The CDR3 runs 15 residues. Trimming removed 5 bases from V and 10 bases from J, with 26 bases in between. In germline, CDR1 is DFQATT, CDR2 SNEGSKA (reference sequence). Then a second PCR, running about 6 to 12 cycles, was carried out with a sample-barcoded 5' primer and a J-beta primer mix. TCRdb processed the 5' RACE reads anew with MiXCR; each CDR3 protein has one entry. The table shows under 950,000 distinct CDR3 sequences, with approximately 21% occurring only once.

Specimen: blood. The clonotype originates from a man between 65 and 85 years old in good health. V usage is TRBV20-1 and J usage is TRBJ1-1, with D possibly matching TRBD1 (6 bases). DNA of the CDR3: TGCAGTGCTGAGGACAGAAAAACACTGGGGGAGGCAGCTTTCTTT. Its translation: CSAEDRKTLGEAAFF.